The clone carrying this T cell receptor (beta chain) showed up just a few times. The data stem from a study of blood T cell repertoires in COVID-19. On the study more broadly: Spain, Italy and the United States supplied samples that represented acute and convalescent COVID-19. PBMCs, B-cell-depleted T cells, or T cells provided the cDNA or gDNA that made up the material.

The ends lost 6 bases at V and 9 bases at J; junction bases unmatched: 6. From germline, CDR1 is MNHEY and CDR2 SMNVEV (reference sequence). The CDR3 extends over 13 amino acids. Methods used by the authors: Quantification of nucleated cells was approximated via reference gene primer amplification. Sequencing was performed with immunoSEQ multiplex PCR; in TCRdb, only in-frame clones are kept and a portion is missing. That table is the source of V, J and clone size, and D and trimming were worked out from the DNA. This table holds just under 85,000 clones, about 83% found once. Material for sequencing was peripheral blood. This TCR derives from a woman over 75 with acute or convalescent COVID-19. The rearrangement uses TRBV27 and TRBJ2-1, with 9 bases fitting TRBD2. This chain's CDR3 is CASRGTSRSEQFF. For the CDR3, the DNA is TGTGCCAGCAGGGGGACTAGCCGGAGTGAGCAGTTCTTC.